A single sample gave rise to the 27 T cell receptor beta chains below, sequenced in a study of liver allograft versus peripheral blood T cells. Background on the study: Recipients' peripheral blood supplied the T cell receptor repertoires against which those in transplanted livers were compared.

A single record per CDR3 protein comes from TCRdb applying MiXCR to the reads. The sample has over a thousand distinct CDR3 sequences, less than 20% seen once; the top ten hold approximately 8.1%. These receptors were obtained from a human patient who had a liver transplant. Some T cells may trace back to the graft donor.

This clonotype has a count of ten or more. The chain has TRBV15 and TRBJ1-1; D is perhaps TRBD1 (5 bases). V lost 2 bases, J lost 5 bases, and 15 bases lay in between. Germline-derived CDR1 and CDR2 are LNHNV and YYDKDF (reference sequence). This CDR3 contains 15 residues. Here the CDR3 DNA reads TGTGCCACCAGCAGACGCCACAATGGGGGAACTGAAGCTTTCTTT. As protein: CATSRRHNGGTEAFF. Full variable domain (outside the CDR3, taken from reference TRBV15 and TRBJ1-1): DAMVIQNPRYQVTQFGKPVTLSCSQTLNHNVMYWYQQKSSQAPKLLFHYYDKDFNNEADTPDNFQSRRPNTSFCFLDIRSPGLGDTAMYLCATSRRHNGGTEAFFGQGTRLTVV.

This clonotype is judged medium-sized (0.01 to 0.1%). The chain recombines TRBV27 with TRBJ2-3, with TRBD2 matching 8 bases. Losses at the gene ends were 7 bases for V and 0 bases for J; bases not matched to a gene: 6. The V gene's germline CDR1 is MNHEY and CDR2 SMNVEV (reference sequence). The CDR3 is made up of 15 amino acids. The CDR3 sequence: CASTQAGGSTDTQYF. The CDR3 DNA reads as TGTGCCAGCACCCAGGCGGGGGGAAGCACAGATACGCAGTATTTT.

Points on this clonotype: A far larger clone is one base from this, pointing to a likely read error. CDR3 bases: TGTGCCATCAGTTACGAACAGACAGTCTACGAGCAGTACTTC. It encodes CAISYEQTVYEQYF. The V gene is TRBV10-3, the J gene TRBJ2-7; a weak D match, TRBD1 (5 bases). This CDR3 contains 14 residues. The germline V gene has CDR1 ENHRY and CDR2 SYGVKD. Trimming took 5 bases from V and 3 from J, leaving 14 bases between them.

Sample share makes this clonotype medium-sized (0.01 to 0.1%). At one end, the junction sequence differs from germline, possibly due to a read error. The CDR3 nucleotides are TGCGCCAGCAGTCGGGGCTCCTCCGAGCAGTACTTC. It is translated as CASSRGSSEQYF. V is TRBV10-1 and J is TRBJ2-7, with D perhaps given as TRBD1 or TRBD2 (5 bases each). The germline V gene encodes CDR1 WNHNN and CDR2 SYGVQD (reference sequence). There are 12 residues in the CDR3.

The chain uses TRBV10-3 and TRBJ1-3; no firm D call. The CDR3 extends over 13 amino acids. Germline CDR1 reads ENHRY; CDR2 reads SYGVKD. V was pared by 2 bases and J by 2 bases, with 4 bases between. The CDR3 DNA follows: TGTGCCATCAGTGAGAGGACTGGAAACACCATATATTTT. Translation: CAISERTGNTIYF.

This clonotype was seen many times. The chain has TRBV20-1 and TRBJ2-3, with 13 nucleotides matching TRBD2. J was trimmed by 0 bases and V by 6 bases; bases with no gene match: 3. Germline loops: CDR1 DFQATT, CDR2 SNEGSKA (reference sequence). This CDR3 spans 15 amino acids. The CDR3 spells CSAGGLAGSTDTQYF. Here the CDR3 DNA reads TGCAGTGCGGGGGGACTAGCGGGAAGCACAGATACGCAGTATTTT.

In its sample, this clonotype ranks as medium-sized (0.01 to 0.1%). V and J are TRBV18 and TRBJ2-7, with 7 bases fitting TRBD1. The CDR3 length is 16 residues. From germline, CDR1 is KGHSH and CDR2 LQKENI. Unmatched junction bases numbered 7, after V lost 0 bases and J lost 2 bases. The CDR3 sequence: CASSPPGAGGTYEQYF. The CDR3 nucleotides read TGTGCCAGCTCACCACCGGGGGCAGGGGGAACCTACGAGCAGTACTTC.

This clonotype is termed medium-sized. The rearrangement joins TRBV5-4 to TRBJ2-7; D remains unclear. Germline assignment: CDR1 SGHNT and CDR2 YYREEE (reference sequence). V lost 4 bases, J lost 3 bases, and 14 bases lay in between. The length of the CDR3 is 14 residues. The chain's CDR3 is CASSPDPGSYEQYF. The CDR3, as DNA: TGTGCCAGCAGCCCGGACCCCGGTAGCTACGAGCAGTACTTC.

This clonotype has a handful of counts. CDR3 amino acids: CASMMQGWTEAFF. The CDR3 coding sequence is TGTGCCAGCATGATGCAGGGATGGACTGAAGCTTTCTTT. The genes are TRBV2 and TRBJ1-1, with a weak D call TRBD1 (5 bases). The CDR3 is made up of 13 amino acids. The germline V gene encodes CDR1 SNHLY and CDR2 FYNNEI. Deletions cut 7 bases from V and 5 bases from J, with 14 bases between.

This clonotype was seen a few times. The chain combines TRBV20-1 with TRBJ2-3; TRBD2 matches at 11 bases. The germline V gene has CDR1 DFQATT and CDR2 SNEGSKA (reference sequence). Germline trimming cut 5 bases from V and 6 bases from J; bases unmatched to any gene: 4. The CDR3 sequence is 13 residues long. In DNA, the CDR3 is TGCAGTGCTGTCCCTAGCGGGAGGGATACGCAGTATTTT. Its translation: CSAVPSGRDTQYF.

This clonotype was seen a few times. The chain joins TRBV11-2 to TRBJ1-5; D gene unclear. The ends were cut back, 2 bases at V and 4 bases at J, with 12 bases in the middle. The CDR3 contains 15 residues. Germline-derived CDR1 and CDR2 are SGHAT and FQNNGV. The CDR3 bases are TGTGCCAGCAGCTTATTGAGAGGGAGGAATCAGCCCCAGCATTTT. Its protein is CASSLLRGRNQPQHF. The whole variable domain, filled in from reference TRBV11-2 and TRBJ1-5, reads EAGVAQSPRYKIIEKRQSVAFWCNPISGHATLYWYQQILGQGPKLLIQFQNNGVVDDSQLPKDRFSAERLKGVDSTLKIQPAKLEDSAVYLCASSLLRGRNQPQHFGDGTRLSIL.

By share of the sample, this clonotype is medium-sized. The V and J genes are TRBV28 and TRBJ2-7, with TRBD2 matching 11 bases. This CDR3 comprises 15 residues. Germline CDR1 MDHEN, CDR2 SYDVKM. Unmatched junction bases numbered 6, after V lost 4 bases and J lost 4 bases. The CDR3 is CASSSLAGGIYEQYF. As DNA, the CDR3 is TGTGCCAGCAGTTCCTTAGCGGGAGGGATTTACGAGCAGTACTTC.

The sample holds many counts of this clonotype. This chain joins TRBV28 and TRBJ1-1; a weak D match, TRBD1 (5 bases). Between the trimmed V and J ends, which lost 2 bases and 9 bases, there was a span of 10 bases. Germline values: CDR1 MDHEN, CDR2 SYDVKM. The CDR3 contains 12 residues. The CDR3 reads CASSLPQGKAFF. The CDR3 DNA is TGTGCCAGCAGTTTACCTCAGGGAAAAGCTTTCTTT.

The genes are TRBV28 and TRBJ1-2; a possible D gene is TRBD1 (6 bases). With 6 bases removed from V and 7 bases from J, the gap between germline ends came to 18 bases. This CDR3 has 14 amino acids. Germline CDR1 and CDR2: MDHEN and SYDVKM. DNA of the CDR3: TGTGCCAGCAGGGGAGGGGGGCGCGCACGTGGCTACACCTTC. It specifies CASRGGGRARGYTF.

This clonotype is judged large. This chain connects TRBV29-1 to TRBJ2-2; TRBD1 or TRBD2 may be the D gene (5 bases each). The CDR3 runs to 16 residues. Trimming removed 2 bases at V and 0 bases at J, with 13 bases between. Germline lookup yields CDR1 SQVTM and CDR2 ANQGSEA. CDR3 protein: CSVEMGRPTNTGELFF. CDR3 DNA: TGCAGCGTTGAAATGGGACGGCCTACGAACACCGGGGAGCTGTTTTTT.

V is TRBV28 and J is TRBJ2-5, with D possibly matching TRBD2 (6 bases). V shed 6 bases and J shed 5 bases, with 22 bases lying between them. Germline lookup yields CDR1 MDHEN and CDR2 SYDVKM. The CDR3 runs 16 residues. CDR3 amino acids: CASRPDIEGLGETQYF. The CDR3 nucleotides read TGTGCCAGCAGACCAGACATCGAGGGACTCGGTGAGACCCAGTACTTC.

Relative to its sample, this clonotype is medium-sized. This chain links TRBV29-1 with TRBJ1-1; TRBD1 matches 7 bases. J gave up 8 bases and V 3 bases, and 15 bases lay outside the gene matches. Looked up from germline, CDR1 is SQVTM and CDR2 is ANQGSEA. The CDR3 runs to 15 residues. The DNA for the CDR3 is TGCAGCGTTGATCGGGGGGGACAGACATCGGGAGAAGCTTTCTTT. It yields the protein CSVDRGGQTSGEAFF.

This clonotype is classed as medium-sized (0.01 to 0.1%). The rearrangement links TRBV19 to TRBJ2-7; 9 nucleotides align to TRBD1. CDR3 size: 14 residues. Germline V lookup: CDR1 LNHDA, CDR2 SQIVND (reference sequence). J gave up 3 bases and V 3 bases, and 3 bases lay outside the gene matches. The CDR3 loop reads CASSIDRGIYEQYF. CDR3 coding DNA: TGTGCCAGTAGTATTGACAGGGGGATCTACGAGCAGTACTTC.

In this sample, this clonotype is large. CDR3 loop: CSVTGTLTGNTIYF. CDR3 DNA: TGCAGCGTTACCGGGACACTGACTGGAAACACCATATATTTT. The gene calls are TRBV29-1 and TRBJ1-3; a weak D match, TRBD1 (6 bases). The CDR3 loop spans 14 amino acids. Germline-derived CDR1 and CDR2 are SQVTM and ANQGSEA. Trimming removed 5 bases from V and 2 bases from J, with 13 bases in between.

By its share, this clonotype is medium-sized. The V call is TRBV18, the J call TRBJ2-1, with TRBD2 matching 10 bases. Germline-derived CDR1 and CDR2 are KGHSH and LQKENI. V dropped 3 bases and J dropped 3; count of bases not matched to a gene: 2. The CDR3 has 15 amino acids. The CDR3 coding sequence is TGTGCCAGCTCACCCCCTAGCGGGAGCTACAATGAGCAGTTCTTC. Translated: CASSPPSGSYNEQFF.

This clonotype has more than one count but fewer than ten. This may stem from a read error, because a much larger clone lies one nucleotide away. V is TRBV7-2 and J is TRBJ2-3; TRBD2 matches at 7 bases. Germline loops: CDR1 SGHTA, CDR2 FQGNSA. The CDR3 sequence is 18 residues long. CDR3 bases: TGTGCCAGCAGCTCCGCGTTTCGATGGGAGGGCCGGGCAGAGACGCAGTATTTT. Translating it yields CASSSAFRWEGRAETQYF.

The chain joins TRBV3-1 to TRBJ1-1; D might be TRBD1 (5 bases). CDR3 length: 13 residues. Germline loops: CDR1 LGHDT, CDR2 YNNKEL (reference sequence). V was shortened by 1 base and J by 11 bases, with 14 bases between the two germline ends. CDR3 bases: TGTGCCAGCAGCCAAGGCGGCAGGGCAAACGCTTTCTTT. It yields the protein CASSQGGRANAFF.

The V call is TRBV28, the J call TRBJ1-1; 8 bases are a match to TRBD1. The CDR3 contains 17 residues. V lost 3 bases, J lost 1 base, and 10 bases stayed unmatched. Germline CDR1 and CDR2: MDHEN and SYDVKM. CDR3 region: CASSFERTGRQNTEAFF. The CDR3 DNA is TGTGCCAGCAGTTTTGAACGGACAGGGAGACAGAACACTGAAGCTTTCTTT.

By share, this clonotype counts as medium-sized. J is TRBJ1-1 and V is TRBV7-2, with D uncertain. The CDR3 loop spans 14 amino acids. The ends were cut back, 1 base at V and 3 bases at J, with 9 bases in the middle. In germline, CDR1 is SGHTA, CDR2 FQGNSA. The CDR3 here is CASSLDSGYTEAFF. The CDR3 DNA is TGTGCCAGCAGCTTAGACTCGGGGTACACTGAAGCTTTCTTT.

In its sample, this clonotype was seen many times. This chain joins TRBV7-2 and TRBJ1-1; D is ambiguous. Trimming took 5 bases from V and 3 from J, leaving 13 bases between them. There are 14 residues in the CDR3. The germline V gene encodes CDR1 SGHTA and CDR2 FQGNSA. CDR3 amino acids: CASSVQRADTEAFF. The CDR3 bases are TGTGCCAGCAGCGTTCAGAGAGCGGACACTGAAGCTTTCTTT.

This clonotype is labeled as medium-sized. The genes are TRBV11-2 and TRBJ1-4, with D maybe TRBD1 (6 bases). V was clipped by 5 bases and J by 5 bases, with 15 bases between them. CDR1 is SGHAT, CDR2 FQNNGV, per germline. The CDR3 has 15 amino acids. CDR3 loop: CASSLNRVGNEKLFF. The CDR3, as DNA: TGTGCCAGCAGCCTAAACAGGGTTGGGAATGAAAAACTGTTTTTT.

This clonotype counts as medium-sized. V is TRBV28 and J is TRBJ2-7; tentative D call: TRBD1 (6 bases). Trimming shortened V by 7 bases and J by 0 bases, and 13 bases separated the two germline ends. CDR1 MDHEN and CDR2 SYDVKM come from the germline V gene. This CDR3 is built from 14 residues. The CDR3 DNA follows: TGTGCCAGCACGTCAGGGGACCTCTCCTACGAGCAGTACTTC. Translation gives CASTSGDLSYEQYF.